This entry concerns a single T cell receptor (beta chain). This clone was seen more than once but under ten times. The antigen this receptor binds is unknown. Qualities for individual bases were not recorded, and no much larger clone is one base off. These data belong to a study of cytomegalovirus exposure and HLA in healthy donors (dated by TCRdb to 2017 to 2019). In the study overall: An earlier analysis of 587 of the donors reported about 300 Gb of sequence data and 117 million unique TCR beta sequences obtained from roughly 180 million T cells. An earlier analysis of nearly 600 of the donors applied high-throughput TCR beta sequencing to assess whether each TCR beta V gene segment acted as functional or pseudogenic. In a later analysis, previously published TCR beta repertoires from several hundred donors were re-analyzed and high-resolution HLA genotyping was added so that TCR occurrence patterns could be studied. Among about 400 genotyped donors of the cohort, an average of roughly 230,000 unique TCR beta nucleotide sequences was sequenced per donor, of which about 18% were non-productive. The study aimed to test whether cataloging public T cell receptors could reveal signatures of past pathogen exposure. Donor age, sex, ethnicity and CMV serostatus were compiled together with the repertoire data. The number of donors typed differed by locus, with roughly 620-630 for A, B, C, DRB1 and DQB1, about 500 for DQA1, over 600 for DPA1, and 450 to 480 for DPB1. The study profiled the T cell repertoires of some 610 subjects by immunosequencing and related them to cytomegalovirus serostatus. In addition to the first cohort of about 650 subjects, a separate validation cohort of under 150 different subjects was used. Every repertoire in the discovery cohort had been generated on one and the same sequencing platform. In the later analysis, no new phenotypic data were used to find candidate immune exposures; instead, reliance was placed on TCR beta sequences and their occurrence across donors. The study combined high-throughput TCR immunosequencing, statistical association of individual TCRs with disease status, and machine learning to predict cytomegalovirus infection status. The genetic ancestry cluster associated with self-reported Caucasian donors included about 81% of the approximately 400 genotyped donors. Because of strong linkage in the cohort, 4 to 6 DR-DQ haplotypes were treated as single units for association and clustering. Both class I and class II loci were covered by HLA typing, at four-digit resolution. A later genetic analysis took genome-wide SNP genotypes for 398 of the 666 donors and used that subset as a discovery cohort. Roughly 290 gigabases of sequencing data and approximately 91 million unique TCR sequences made up an early release that covered several hundred HLA-typed donors. The paper as a whole reports these results and caveats: A cluster of highly shared sequence variants was judged likely to be a technical artifact of the sequencing pipeline. A later analysis found that TCR association rates varied across HLA loci, with DRB1 alleles showing the most associated TCRs and HLA-C alleles the fewest. According to the authors, the approach could potentially be generalized to other disease states and immunological phenotypes. An earlier analysis of approximately 500 of the donors showed that most TCR beta V segments appeared in productive rearrangements either about 87% or about 30% of the time, which broadly matched IMGT annotations. Assigning TCR associations to individual alleles was difficult when HLA alleles, especially DR and DQ, strongly co-occurred. Roughly uniform sequencing depth across donors was assumed in presence/absence analyses, although this assumption may not hold. A later analysis found that most CMV-associated TCR beta chains appeared HLA-restricted, with HLA associations seemingly driven largely by CMV exposure. For the cohort, immune exposure information was limited to CMV serostatus. The cohort was sequenced for TCR beta chains only, and without alpha or paired-chain data the features that could be detected were limited. Correlated functional status among segregating V segments might be attributable to linkage disequilibrium, but an unknown experimental factor could not be ruled out. Because HLA typing was unavailable for some donors at each locus, only the typed subset was used in association tests. In a later analysis, some 18,000 TCR beta sequences were associated with specific HLA alleles at a false discovery rate of 0.05. In a later analysis, several top co-occurrence clusters were reported to appear linked to parvovirus B19, influenza, CMV and Epstein-Barr virus. A further reported finding was that TCR beta sequences accurately predicted the HLA-A and HLA-B alleles for most subjects in the first cohort. The classifier was reported to diagnose cytomegalovirus status with high specificity and sensitivity in both the original and validation cohorts. An association between a missense DCLRE1C variant and V-gene and J-gene trimming of TCR beta chains was found in a later genetic analysis and replicated in an independent cohort. In a later genetic analysis, fewer N-insertions in productive TCRs were reported among donors in an Asian-associated ancestry cluster than the roughly 700-donor mean. Because counts were too low, about 18 rarely observed V segments, including chromosome 9 orphons, were left out of the earlier analysis of approximately 580 of the donors. Three of the identified cytomegalovirus-associated TCR beta chains were confirmed in vitro to be specific for cytomegalovirus antigens. The study gave a list of 150 to 200 TCR beta chains associated with cytomegalovirus. A later analysis found that HLA-associated TCR beta chains were more clonally expanded and had lower generation probabilities than equally common non-associated chains. Across donors, most TCR sequences were observed very rarely, whereas some public TCRs were present in many individuals.

Library preparation was by the immunoSEQ multiplex PCR assay. For the multiplex PCR, a mixture combining 60 forward primers for TCR Vbeta segments and 13 reverse primers for TCR Jbeta segments was used. Amplification of the CDR3 region of rearranged TCR beta genes was performed with a multiplex PCR assay on genomic DNA. Amplified TCR beta libraries were sequenced as 87-base-pair reads on the Illumina HiSeq System. On the study's bioinformatics: Across the 500 to 750 repertoires, a later analysis counted tens of millions of unique TCR beta chains, about 10 million of which were shared by at least two donors. Raw reads were error-corrected and collapsed into unique sequences with a nearest-neighbor algorithm that merged closely related sequences to remove PCR and sequencing errors. Alignment of CDR3 sequences to IMGT reference sequences was used to assign V, D and J gene segments. For a sequence to be retained, a match of at least six nucleotides to both a V gene segment and a J gene segment was required. Rearrangements were classified as productive when the CDR3 lacked stop codons and remained in frame with V and J, and all other rearrangements were classified as non-productive. CDR3 was defined according to IMGT convention as the region running from the second conserved V-encoded cysteine to the conserved J-encoded phenylalanine. In an earlier analysis of roughly 610 of the donors, sequences lacking an unambiguous match to a single V gene segment were excluded. An earlier analysis of around 600 of the donors classified V segments as functional when productive rearrangements were above 56.7% and as segregating when the standard deviation between donors was above 5%. To diagnose cytomegalovirus status from the catalog of TCR beta chain sequences, a statistical classification framework was built. V and J gene assignment, in a later analysis, came from comparing TCR nucleotide sequences with IMGT/GENE-DB human TR gene sequences. Using the TCRdist pipeline, a later analysis assigned CDR3 sequences along with most-parsimonious VDJ recombination scenarios. In a later analysis, each TCR beta chain was defined by its CDR3 amino acid sequence together with its V-gene family, and reads without a unique V-gene family were excluded. In a later analysis, 550 to 650 highly shared, low-generation-probability nucleotide sequences were removed to address suspected cross-contamination and a sequencing artifact. A later analysis calculated a clonal expansion index for each public chain from normalized within-repertoire ranks of inferred template counts. Generation probabilities in a later analysis came from a VDJ recombination model fitted to out-of-frame rearrangements, and those results were checked against IGoR. Hypergeometric tests were used in a later analysis to score TCR-TCR, TCR-HLA and TCR-CMV co-occurrence, with a repertoire-size bias correction applied to the TCR pairs. To estimate false discovery rates, a later analysis permuted the HLA or CMV assignments 20 times. In a later analysis, co-occurring TCRs were grouped using DBSCAN, and TCRdist sequence similarity was added for clustering within HLA-allele-positive subsets. Co-occurrence clustering excluded repertoires with fewer than 30,000 or more than 120,000 public chains, plus five with anomalous nucleotide sharing. TCRdb obtained this table from immuneACCESS and retained in-frame rearrangements with V and J assigned. These tables miss some clones; where compared with another copy, unresolved V genes account for less than half of the shortfall, and the remainder is unexplained. V, J and clone size are those of that table, while D and trimming were read from the DNA. The sample contains some 71,000 clones, 55% to 80% of them found a single time. The ten largest clones take up roughly 7.6% of the sample.

In total, more than 500 healthy bone marrow donors made up the cohort. At the time of sampling, all cohort members were nominally healthy, though unrecorded immune exposures were likely present. The donor was CMV seropositive and was included in the group of about 290 seropositive cohort members. Every donor gave a peripheral blood sample, and the peripheral blood mononuclear cells from that sample were used for TCR beta sequencing. The Qiagen DNeasy Blood Extraction Kit was used to extract genomic DNA from the blood cell samples. Sequenced: PBMCs. The receptor was isolated from a man aged 40-49 years in good health and CMV-seropositive.

The DNA sequence reads TGTGCCAGCAGGGAACAGGGGCGTTACGAGCAGTACTTC. It codes for CASREQGRYEQYF. The chain is made from TRBV2 and TRBJ2-7; the junction holds 7 bases that match TRBD1. In the germline V gene, CDR1 corresponds to SNHLY and CDR2 to FYNNEI. Relative to germline, V is missing 6 bases and J is missing 4 bases, with 6 bases of the junction outside any gene match. The cysteine opens and the phenylalanine closes a CDR3 of 13 amino acids. Only the CDR3 part of the read is kept: 39 bases, read in frame from the first base. With all but the CDR3 taken from the reference TRBV2 and TRBJ2-7 genes, the full variable domain is: EPEVTQTPSHQVTQMGQEVILRCVPISNHLYFYWYRQILGQKVEFLVSFYNNEISEKSEIFDDQFSVERPDGSNFTLKIRSTKLEDSAMYFCASREQGRYEQYFGPGTRLTVT.